The source of this T cell receptor beta chain is a study of OX40 agonist ivuxolimab in advanced cancers. Study observations and caveats: More expanded clones were seen, on average, in CD8+ T cells than in CD4+.

With respect to this clone: The antigen is undetermined.

Assay used: immunoSEQ multiplex PCR; TCRdb lists only in-frame clones, some missing. The sample lists 15,000 to 25,000 clones; 83% were seen once. The receptor's source is an adult with an advanced solid tumor such as melanoma, head and neck, liver or kidney cancer. The source was CD4+ or CD8+ T cells sorted from blood, collected in a trial of the OX40 agonist ivuxolimab.

CDR3 residues: CASSPTYGTGKTEAFF. CDR3 DNA sequence: TGCGCCAGCAGCCCTACCTACGGGACAGGGAAAACTGAAGCTTTCTTT. The chain recombines TRBV5-1 with TRBJ1-1; 9 bases line up with TRBD1. Germline assignment: CDR1 SGHRS and CDR2 YFSETQ. The J segment lost 5 bases and the V segment lost 4 bases, leaving 12 bases of the junction unmatched. This CDR3 is built from 16 residues.